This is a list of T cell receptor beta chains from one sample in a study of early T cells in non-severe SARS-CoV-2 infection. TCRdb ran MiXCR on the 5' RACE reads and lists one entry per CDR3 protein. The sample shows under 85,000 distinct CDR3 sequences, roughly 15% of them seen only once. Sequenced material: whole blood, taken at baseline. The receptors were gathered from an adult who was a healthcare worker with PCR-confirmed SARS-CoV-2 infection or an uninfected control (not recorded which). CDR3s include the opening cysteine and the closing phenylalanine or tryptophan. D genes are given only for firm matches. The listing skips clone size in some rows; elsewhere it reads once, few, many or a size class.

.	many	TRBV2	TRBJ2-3	CASSGSSSWTDTQYF	TGTGCCAGCAGTGGTAGTAGCAGCTGGACAGATACGCAGTATTTT
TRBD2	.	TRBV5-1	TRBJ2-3	CASSYGQSAGRADTQYF	TGCGCCAGCAGCTACGGGCAATCAGCGGGAAGGGCAGATACGCAGTATTTT
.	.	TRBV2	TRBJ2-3	CASISTRLTDTQYF	TGTGCCAGCATATCGACCCGGCTCACAGATACGCAATATTTT
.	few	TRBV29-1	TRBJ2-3	CSVDGVFHTDTQYF	TGCAGCGTTGATGGGGTTTTCCACACAGATACGCAGTATTTT
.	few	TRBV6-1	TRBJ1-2	CASRGGLNYGYTF	TGTGCCAGCAGGGGGGGTCTTAACTATGGCTACACCTTC
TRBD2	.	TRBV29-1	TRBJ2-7	CSYISGRSYEQYF	TGCAGCTATATTAGCGGGAGGTCCTACGAGCAGTACTTC
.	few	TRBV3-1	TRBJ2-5	CASSRKRQETQYF	TGTGCCAGCAGCCGGAAAAGGCAAGAGACCCAGTACTTC
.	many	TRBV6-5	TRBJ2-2	CASSYSLWLGTGELFF	TGTGCCAGCAGTTACTCGTTGTGGTTGGGGACCGGGGAGCTGTTTTTT
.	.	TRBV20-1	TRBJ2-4	CSARAGILAKNIQYF	TGCAGCGCTAGAGCAGGGATCTTAGCCAAAAACATTCAGTACTTC
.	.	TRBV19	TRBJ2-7	CASSIPGGSYEQYF	TGTGCCAGTAGTATCCCCGGGGGCTCCTACGAGCAGTACTTC
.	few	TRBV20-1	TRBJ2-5	CSRTTRETQYF	TGCAGCCGGACTACGCGGGAGACCCAGTACTTC
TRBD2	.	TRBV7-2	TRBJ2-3	CASSAPGTRSTDTQYF	TGTGCCAGCAGCGCGCCCGGGACTAGAAGCACAGATACGCAGTATTTT